The rows below give T cell receptor beta chains drawn from one sample of a study of graft-versus-host responses after intestinal transplantation. What these receptors recognize is not known. TCRdb keeps only in-frame clones here, not all; method: immunoSEQ multiplex PCR. The sample lists about 130,000 clones; approximately 91% were seen once. The input for sequencing was unstimulated CD4+ T cells sorted from spleen or lymph node cells, taken before intestinal transplant. The receptors were sampled from a human donor who received an intestinal transplant. Each CDR3 is given with its conserved first and last residue. Fields, in order: D gene, J gene, V gene, clone size, CDR3 protein, CDR3 DNA. A D gene is named only where the DNA matches it firmly. The size entry is marked missing in some rows and otherwise reads once, few, many or a size class.

D gene: TRBD2; J gene: TRBJ2-3; V gene: TRBV12-5; clone size: NA; CDR3 protein: CASGLILASGSTDTQYF; CDR3 DNA: TGTGCTAGTGGTTTGATATTGGCTAGCGGGAGTACAGATACGCAGTATTTT
D gene: TRBD1; J gene: TRBJ1-5; V gene: TRBV28; clone size: once; CDR3 protein: CASSPNRGGQPQHF; CDR3 DNA: TGTGCCAGCAGTCCAAACAGGGGCGGTCAGCCCCAGCATTTT
D gene: NA; J gene: TRBJ1-3; V gene: TRBV4-3; clone size: NA; CDR3 protein: CASSQEGRGENTIYF; CDR3 DNA: TGCGCCAGCAGCCAAGAAGGACGGGGAGAGAACACCATATATTTT
D gene: TRBD1; J gene: TRBJ2-1; V gene: TRBV6-1; clone size: once; CDR3 protein: CASSEFSLGQVYNEQFF; CDR3 DNA: TGTGCCAGCAGTGAATTTAGTTTGGGACAGGTCTACAATGAGCAGTTCTTC
D gene: NA; J gene: TRBJ2-7; V gene: TRBV5-1; clone size: NA; CDR3 protein: CASSLETRTRAYEQYF; CDR3 DNA: TGCGCCAGCAGCCTGGAGACCCGGACACGTGCCTACGAGCAGTACTTC
D gene: TRBD1; J gene: TRBJ1-4; V gene: TRBV9; clone size: NA; CDR3 protein: CASSVAGTGTANEKLFF; CDR3 DNA: TGTGCCAGCAGCGTAGCTGGGACCGGGACAGCTAATGAAAAACTGTTTTTT
D gene: NA; J gene: TRBJ2-1; V gene: TRBV19; clone size: NA; CDR3 protein: CASSIGVTQSRDSSFYNEQFF; CDR3 DNA: TGTGCCAGTAGTATAGGGGTCACCCAGAGCCGGGACTCTAGCTTTTACAATGAGCAGTTCTTC
D gene: TRBD2; J gene: TRBJ2-4; V gene: TRBV5-6; clone size: NA; CDR3 protein: CASSLLAVQAKNIQYF; CDR3 DNA: TGTGCCAGCAGCCTACTAGCGGTACAAGCCAAAAACATTCAGTACTTC
D gene: NA; J gene: TRBJ2-2; V gene: TRBV7-2; clone size: NA; CDR3 protein: CASSFLTITGELFF; CDR3 DNA: TGTGCCAGCAGCTTTCTGACCATTACCGGGGAGCTGTTTTTT
D gene: TRBD1; J gene: TRBJ1-2; V gene: TRBV10-3; clone size: NA; CDR3 protein: CAIREGQGGYTF; CDR3 DNA: TGTGCCATCAGGGAGGGACAGGGTGGCTACACCTTC
D gene: NA; J gene: TRBJ1-4; V gene: TRBV2; clone size: NA; CDR3 protein: CASRGTTLESEKLFF; CDR3 DNA: TGTGCCAGCAGGGGGACAACCCTAGAGAGTGAAAAACTGTTTTTT
D gene: TRBD1; J gene: TRBJ2-1; V gene: TRBV28; clone size: NA; CDR3 protein: CASSFRDRFNREQFF; CDR3 DNA: TGTGCCAGCAGTTTTAGGGACAGGTTTAACAGGGAGCAGTTCTTC
D gene: TRBD2; J gene: TRBJ2-3; V gene: TRBV9; clone size: NA; CDR3 protein: CASSVTSGSADTQYF; CDR3 DNA: TGTGCCAGCAGCGTCACTAGCGGGAGTGCAGATACGCAGTATTTT
D gene: NA; J gene: TRBJ1-5; V gene: TRBV7-8; clone size: once; CDR3 protein: CASSLFWDQPQHF; CDR3 DNA: TGTGCCAGCAGCTTATTTTGGGATCAGCCCCAGCATTTT
D gene: TRBD2; J gene: TRBJ2-1; V gene: TRBV6-5; clone size: NA; CDR3 protein: CASSSGLAGERPEQFF; CDR3 DNA: TGTGCCAGCAGTTCAGGGCTAGCGGGAGAACGTCCCGAGCAGTTCTTC
D gene: TRBD2; J gene: TRBJ2-1; V gene: TRBV9; clone size: once; CDR3 protein: CASSVAGGSYNEQFF; CDR3 DNA: TGTGCCAGCAGCGTAGCGGGAGGCTCCTACAATGAGCAGTTCTTC
D gene: NA; J gene: TRBJ2-5; V gene: TRBV7-2; clone size: NA; CDR3 protein: CASSGGRETQYF; CDR3 DNA: TGTGCCAGCTCGGGGGGCCGAGAGACCCAGTACTTC
D gene: TRBD1; J gene: TRBJ1-2; V gene: TRBV28; clone size: NA; CDR3 protein: CASATPDRAGGYTF; CDR3 DNA: TGTGCCAGCGCTACCCCGGACAGGGCGGGGGGCTACACCTTC
D gene: NA; J gene: TRBJ2-7; V gene: TRBV6-1; clone size: NA; CDR3 protein: CASRETGRRYYEQYF; CDR3 DNA: TGTGCCAGCAGGGAGACGGGACGACGCTACTACGAGCAGTACTTC
D gene: NA; J gene: TRBJ1-1; V gene: TRBV10-3; clone size: NA; CDR3 protein: CAISEGLEGGGGLEAFF; CDR3 DNA: TGTGCCATCAGTGAGGGGCTGGAAGGGGGAGGAGGGCTTGAAGCTTTCTTT
D gene: NA; J gene: TRBJ2-3; V gene: TRBV7-9; clone size: NA; CDR3 protein: CASYTVGGGTTDTQYF; CDR3 DNA: TGTGCCAGTTATACCGTAGGAGGCGGGACCACAGATACGCAGTATTTT
D gene: TRBD1; J gene: TRBJ2-7; V gene: TRBV7-8; clone size: NA; CDR3 protein: CASSLGGQGFGEQYF; CDR3 DNA: TGTGCCAGCAGCTTAGGGGGACAGGGATTTGGCGAGCAGTACTTC
D gene: NA; J gene: TRBJ2-7; V gene: TRBV5-1; clone size: NA; CDR3 protein: CASSTQSLYEQYF; CDR3 DNA: TGCGCCAGCAGCACGCAGTCCCTCTACGAGCAGTACTTC
D gene: NA; J gene: TRBJ2-3; V gene: TRBV28; clone size: NA; CDR3 protein: CASSNPRGRTTDTQYF; CDR3 DNA: TGTGCCAGCAGTAACCCGCGGGGCCGGACCACAGATACGCAGTATTTT
D gene: TRBD2; J gene: TRBJ2-7; V gene: TRBV5-1; clone size: NA; CDR3 protein: CASSLSLAGGLDEQYF; CDR3 DNA: TGCGCCAGCAGCTTGAGTCTAGCGGGAGGCCTGGACGAGCAGTACTTC
D gene: TRBD2; J gene: TRBJ2-1; V gene: TRBV7-3; clone size: NA; CDR3 protein: CASSLEGGPRNEQFF; CDR3 DNA: TGTGCCAGCAGCTTAGAGGGAGGGCCGCGGAATGAGCAGTTCTTC
D gene: NA; J gene: TRBJ2-7; V gene: TRBV6-5; clone size: NA; CDR3 protein: CASTRGLTGYEQYF; CDR3 DNA: TGTGCCAGCACGAGAGGGCTAACGGGCTACGAGCAGTACTTC
D gene: NA; J gene: TRBJ2-5; V gene: TRBV5-6; clone size: NA; CDR3 protein: CASSLSYPGGTQYF; CDR3 DNA: TGTGCCAGCAGCTTGAGTTATCCGGGTGGGACCCAGTACTTC
D gene: NA; J gene: TRBJ2-7; V gene: TRBV7-2; clone size: NA; CDR3 protein: CASSLVESSYEQYF; CDR3 DNA: TGTGCCAGCAGCTTAGTTGAGAGCTCCTACGAGCAGTACTTC
D gene: TRBD2; J gene: TRBJ2-7; V gene: TRBV6-1; clone size: NA; CDR3 protein: CASTLAGAAYEQYF; CDR3 DNA: TGTGCCAGCACTTTAGCGGGAGCAGCCTACGAGCAGTACTTC
D gene: TRBD2; J gene: TRBJ2-7; V gene: TRBV15; clone size: NA; CDR3 protein: CATSRETGLAGLGQYF; CDR3 DNA: TGTGCCACCAGCAGAGAAACGGGACTAGCGGGTTTGGGGCAGTACTTC
D gene: TRBD2; J gene: TRBJ2-3; V gene: TRBV28; clone size: NA; CDR3 protein: CASTPGRAGGTQYF; CDR3 DNA: TGTGCCAGCACCCCGGGGAGGGCGGGCGGTACGCAGTATTTT
D gene: TRBD1; J gene: TRBJ1-3; V gene: TRBV19; clone size: NA; CDR3 protein: CASTGTGRSGNTIYF; CDR3 DNA: TGTGCCAGTACCGGGACAGGTCGCTCTGGAAACACCATATATTTT
D gene: TRBD2; J gene: TRBJ2-1; V gene: TRBV19; clone size: NA; CDR3 protein: CASTYQRTSGYNEQFF; CDR3 DNA: TGTGCCAGTACCTACCAAAGGACTAGCGGATACAATGAGCAGTTCTTC
D gene: NA; J gene: TRBJ2-5; V gene: TRBV27; clone size: once; CDR3 protein: CASSPTLGRVQETQYF; CDR3 DNA: TGTGCCAGCAGCCCGACCCTCGGACGCGTCCAAGAGACCCAGTACTTC
D gene: NA; J gene: TRBJ2-7; V gene: TRBV7-2; clone size: NA; CDR3 protein: CASSSLHEQYF; CDR3 DNA: TGTGCCAGCAGCTCCCTCCACGAGCAGTACTTC
D gene: NA; J gene: TRBJ2-3; V gene: TRBV11-1; clone size: NA; CDR3 protein: CASSLAAPDTQYF; CDR3 DNA: TGTGCCAGCAGCTTAGCGGCGCCGGATACGCAGTATTTT
D gene: NA; J gene: TRBJ2-1; V gene: TRBV5-1; clone size: NA; CDR3 protein: CASSYRPISYNEQFF; CDR3 DNA: TGCGCCAGCAGCTACCGTCCCATTTCCTACAATGAGCAGTTCTTC
D gene: NA; J gene: TRBJ1-1; V gene: TRBV5-6; clone size: NA; CDR3 protein: CASSSESEAFF; CDR3 DNA: TGTGCCAGCAGCTCCGAGAGTGAAGCTTTCTTT
D gene: NA; J gene: TRBJ2-5; V gene: TRBV28; clone size: NA; CDR3 protein: CASSPAKYQETQYF; CDR3 DNA: TGTGCCAGCAGCCCCGCAAAATACCAAGAGACCCAGTACTTC
D gene: TRBD1; J gene: TRBJ2-2; V gene: TRBV9; clone size: NA; CDR3 protein: CASSVDTGDTGELFF; CDR3 DNA: TGTGCCAGCAGCGTAGATACAGGGGACACCGGGGAGCTGTTTTTT
D gene: NA; J gene: TRBJ1-3; V gene: TRBV5-1; clone size: NA; CDR3 protein: CASREGSGNTIYF; CDR3 DNA: TGCGCCAGCAGGGAAGGCTCTGGAAACACCATATATTTT
D gene: NA; J gene: TRBJ2-1; V gene: TRBV11-2; clone size: NA; CDR3 protein: CASSRAGAYNEQFF; CDR3 DNA: TGTGCCAGCAGCCGAGCAGGGGCCTACAATGAGCAGTTCTTC
D gene: TRBD1; J gene: TRBJ1-6; V gene: TRBV14; clone size: NA; CDR3 protein: CASSQDPLGQVYNSPLHF; CDR3 DNA: TGTGCCAGCAGCCAAGATCCACTGGGACAGGTCTATAATTCACCCCTCCACTTT
D gene: NA; J gene: TRBJ2-2; V gene: TRBV9; clone size: few; CDR3 protein: CASSVGPGELFF; CDR3 DNA: TGTGCCAGCAGCGTAGGCCCCGGGGAGCTGTTTTTT
D gene: TRBD2; J gene: TRBJ2-1; V gene: TRBV28; clone size: NA; CDR3 protein: CASSGGRQRWINEQFF; CDR3 DNA: TGTGCCAGCAGCGGCGGGAGGCAACGTTGGATCAATGAGCAGTTCTTC
D gene: TRBD1; J gene: TRBJ1-6; V gene: TRBV6-1; clone size: NA; CDR3 protein: CASSGRDRDMMPLHF; CDR3 DNA: TGTGCCAGCAGTGGCCGGGACAGGGATATGATGCCCCTCCACTTT
D gene: NA; J gene: TRBJ1-1; V gene: TRBV5-1; clone size: NA; CDR3 protein: CASSLVGRNRAKNTEAFF; CDR3 DNA: TGCGCCAGCAGCTTGGTGGGTCGGAACCGGGCGAAGAACACTGAAGCTTTCTTT
D gene: TRBD1; J gene: TRBJ2-5; V gene: TRBV5-1; clone size: NA; CDR3 protein: CASNFPGQGSETQYF; CDR3 DNA: TGCGCCAGCAATTTTCCGGGACAGGGGTCAGAGACCCAGTACTTC
D gene: NA; J gene: TRBJ1-5; V gene: TRBV6-5; clone size: few; CDR3 protein: CASSYLGNQPQHF; CDR3 DNA: TGTGCCAGCAGTTATTTGGGGAATCAGCCCCAGCATTTT
D gene: TRBD2; J gene: TRBJ2-1; V gene: TRBV7-2; clone size: NA; CDR3 protein: CASSLVGLGLAGLYNEQFF; CDR3 DNA: TGTGCCAGCAGCTTAGTCGGACTCGGACTAGCGGGTCTCTACAATGAGCAGTTCTTC
D gene: NA; J gene: TRBJ1-1; V gene: TRBV28; clone size: NA; CDR3 protein: CASSLLWAGAEAFF; CDR3 DNA: TGTGCCAGCAGTTTACTATGGGCAGGGGCTGAAGCTTTCTTT
D gene: NA; J gene: TRBJ2-1; V gene: TRBV28; clone size: NA; CDR3 protein: CASSLGGEQFF; CDR3 DNA: TGTGCCAGCAGTTTAGGAGGGGAGCAGTTCTTC
D gene: TRBD2; J gene: TRBJ2-7; V gene: TRBV27; clone size: few; CDR3 protein: CASSLRLAGGSNEQYF; CDR3 DNA: TGTGCCAGCAGTTTAAGGCTAGCGGGAGGATCGAACGAGCAGTACTTC
D gene: NA; J gene: TRBJ2-7; V gene: TRBV5-5; clone size: NA; CDR3 protein: CASSLVPGSPVEYEQYF; CDR3 DNA: TGTGCCAGCAGCTTGGTTCCGGGTAGCCCTGTGGAATACGAGCAGTACTTC
D gene: TRBD1; J gene: TRBJ2-1; V gene: TRBV30; clone size: NA; CDR3 protein: CAWSVMGTGGGFEQFF; CDR3 DNA: TGTGCCTGGAGTGTAATGGGGACAGGAGGAGGTTTTGAGCAGTTCTTC
D gene: NA; J gene: TRBJ2-3; V gene: TRBV6-1; clone size: NA; CDR3 protein: CASSVEGPDTQYF; CDR3 DNA: TGTGCCAGCAGTGTGGAGGGCCCAGATACGCAGTATTTT